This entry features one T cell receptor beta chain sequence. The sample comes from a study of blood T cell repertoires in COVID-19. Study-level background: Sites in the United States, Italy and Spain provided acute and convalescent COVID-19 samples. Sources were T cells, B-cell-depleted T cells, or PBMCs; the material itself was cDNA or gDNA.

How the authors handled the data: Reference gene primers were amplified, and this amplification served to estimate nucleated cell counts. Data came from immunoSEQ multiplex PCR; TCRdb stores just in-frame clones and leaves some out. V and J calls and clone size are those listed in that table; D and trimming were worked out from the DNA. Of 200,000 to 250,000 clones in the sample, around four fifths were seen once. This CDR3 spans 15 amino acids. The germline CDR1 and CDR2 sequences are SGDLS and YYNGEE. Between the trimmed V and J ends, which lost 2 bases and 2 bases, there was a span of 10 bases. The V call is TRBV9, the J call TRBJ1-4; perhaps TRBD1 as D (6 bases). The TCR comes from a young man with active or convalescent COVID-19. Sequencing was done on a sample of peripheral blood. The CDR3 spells CASSVLQGTNEKLFF. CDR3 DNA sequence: TGTGCCAGCAGCGTTTTACAGGGCACTAATGAAAAACTGTTTTTT.